This TCR beta chain derives from a study of stem cell transplantation in POMP-related autoinflammatory disease. Findings of the study overall: Unique TRB V-J gene pairings were limited in number in patients with PRAID. In patients with PRAID, every analyzed T-cell subset tended to show lower diversity and higher clonality.

The CDR3 sequence is 12 residues long. Trimming removed 10 bases at V and 3 bases at J, with 10 bases between. Prominent immunodeficiency with autoinflammation defined PRAID. A remark on this clone: Its matching antigen is unknown.

Method: immunoSEQ multiplex PCR; TCRdb's copy keeps in-frame clones and lacks some. The table has fewer than 3,000 clones, 75% to 95% seen once. The clonotype was recovered from a human patient with POMP-related autoinflammation and immune dysregulation (PRAID). Some T cells here may be from the graft donor. Here the sequenced sample was CD4+ follicular helper T cells (Tfh) from PBMCs, taken after stem cell transplantation. The chain joins TRBV12-3 or TRBV12-4 to TRBJ1-3, with a tentative D call TRBD1 (6 bases). The CDR3 nucleotides are TGTGCCATCGGGACACTTGGAAACACCATATATTTT. This codes for CAIGTLGNTIYF.